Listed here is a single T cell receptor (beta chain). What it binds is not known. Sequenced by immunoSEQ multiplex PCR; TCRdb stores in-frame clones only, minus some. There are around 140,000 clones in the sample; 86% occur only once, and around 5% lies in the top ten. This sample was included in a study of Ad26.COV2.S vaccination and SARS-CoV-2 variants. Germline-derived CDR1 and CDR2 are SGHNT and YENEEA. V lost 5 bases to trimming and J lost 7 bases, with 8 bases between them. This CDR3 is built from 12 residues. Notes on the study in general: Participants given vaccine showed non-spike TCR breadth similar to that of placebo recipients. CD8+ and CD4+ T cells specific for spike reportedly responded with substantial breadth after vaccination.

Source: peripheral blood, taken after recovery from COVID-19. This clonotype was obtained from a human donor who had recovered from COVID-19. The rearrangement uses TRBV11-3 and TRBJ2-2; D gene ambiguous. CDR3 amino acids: CASSVVYGELFF. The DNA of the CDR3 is TGTGCCAGCAGCGTTGTTTACGGGGAGCTGTTTTTT. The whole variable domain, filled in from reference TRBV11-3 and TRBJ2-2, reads EAGVVQSPRYKIIEKKQPVAFWCNPISGHNTLYWYLQNLGQGPELLIRYENEEAVDDSQLPKDRFSAERLKGVDSTLKIQPAELGDSAVYLCASSVVYGELFFGEGSRLTVL.